The 25 T cell receptor beta chains given below trace back to one sample, sequenced in a study of T cells in Graves' hyperthyroidism and ophthalmopathy. It was RNA transcripts that yielded the amplified TCR beta CDR3 regions. Initially, a first-round RT-PCR of the TCR CDR3 employed the HTBI primer set. MiXCR, applied by TCRdb to the multiplex PCR reads, yields one record per CDR3 protein. Altogether around 350,000 distinct CDR3 sequences are present, about a sixth being singletons, with the ten largest covering 34%. What was sequenced was blood. These receptors were obtained from a woman in her twenties or thirties with Graves' hyperthyroidism that later progressed to Graves' ophthalmopathy.

To note about this clonotype: At one end the junction does not follow the germline gene, possibly because of a read error. CDR3 sequence: CASSSIREGLKEAQYF. The CDR3 DNA reads as TGTGCCAGCAGTTCTATCCGGGAGGGACTCAAAGAGGCCCAGTACTTC. The chain has TRBV6-5 and TRBJ2-5, with TRBD2 matching over 8 bases. The CDR3 is 16 amino acids. Germline assignment: CDR1 MNHEY and CDR2 SVGAGI.

Many counts were recorded for this clonotype. The chain couples TRBV5-6 to TRBJ1-1, with 8 bases identical to TRBD1. There are 14 residues in the CDR3. V lost 0 bases and J lost 5; bases outside the gene matches: 3. CDR1 and CDR2 from the germline V gene are SGHDT and YYEEEE. Here the CDR3 reads CASSLDNRGTEAFF. The CDR3 DNA sequence: TGTGCCAGCAGCTTGGATAACAGGGGGACTGAAGCTTTCTTT.

The chain uses TRBV18 and TRBJ2-5; 9 bases align to TRBD1. This CDR3 spans 13 amino acids. Germline-derived CDR1 and CDR2 are KGHSH and LQKENI. The J segment lost 7 bases and the V segment lost 0 bases, leaving 0 bases of the junction unmatched. In nucleotides, the CDR3 is TGTGCCAGCTCACCACCGGGACAGGGGACCCAGTACTTC. Protein product: CASSPPGQGTQYF.

Of note for this clonotype: A much larger clone differs from this one at a single base, so this may be a read error. This likely comes from a read error, as the CDR3 has no conserved phenylalanine or tryptophan at its end. The rearrangement joins TRBV6-5 to TRBJ2-1; 7 bases line up with TRBD2. The CDR3 runs to 17 residues. V lost 4 bases, J lost 2 bases, and 11 bases stayed unmatched. Germline V gives CDR1 MNHEY, CDR2 SVGAGI. CDR3 DNA sequence: TGTGCCAGCAGTTTATTCTCGGCGGGAGAGGCCTACAATGAGCAGTTCTCC. This gives the protein CASSLFSAGEAYNEQFS.

The chain has TRBV15 and TRBJ1-3; D call uncertain. Germline V CDR1 and CDR2: LNHNV, YYDKDF (reference sequence). The CDR3 is made up of 17 amino acids. Trimming removed 2 bases from V and 0 bases from J, with 14 bases in between. The CDR3 nucleotides are TGTGCCACCAGCAGACGGTCCACGCGGGGCTCTGGAAACACCATATATTTT. Protein product: CATSRRSTRGSGNTIYF.

This clonotype was seen a few times. The chain has TRBV14 and TRBJ2-5; the D is unclear. V lost 0 bases and J 6 bases, leaving 14 bases between the germline ends. The CDR3 has 15 residues. Looked up from germline, CDR1 is SGHDN and CDR2 is FVKESK. As DNA, the CDR3 is TGTGCCAGCAGCCAAGATCTCGTGACTTCCCAGACCCAGTACTTC. It specifies CASSQDLVTSQTQYF.

The J gene is TRBJ2-1, the V gene TRBV7-9, with D possibly being TRBD1 or TRBD2 (5 bases each). With 9 bases removed from V and 3 bases from J, the gap between germline ends came to 15 bases. This CDR3 comprises 14 residues. Looked up from germline, CDR1 is SEHNR and CDR2 is FQNEAQ (reference sequence). CDR3 DNA: TGTGCCAGTCGCCGGGACGGATTCTACAATGAGCAGTTCTTC. Translated: CASRRDGFYNEQFF.

This clonotype was seen only a few times. The V gene is TRBV29-1, the J gene TRBJ1-5; 11 nucleotides align to TRBD1. The junction had 2 bases not matched to a gene; V was cut back by 6 bases and J by 7 bases. The CDR3 length is 12 residues. CDR1 and CDR2 (germline): SQVTM, ANQGSEA. The CDR3 region has the DNA TGCAGCGTACGGACAGGGGGCCAGCCCCAGCATTTT. This gives the protein CSVRTGGQPQHF.

The CDR3 nucleotides are TGTGCCAGCAGTACGGGACAGGAGGTAGATACGCAGTATTTT. The encoded protein is CASSTGQEVDTQYF. The chain couples TRBV6-1 to TRBJ2-3, with TRBD1 identical over 8 bases. The junction had 6 bases not matched to a gene; V was cut back by 5 bases and J by 5 bases. In germline, CDR1 is MNHNS, CDR2 SASEGT. The CDR3 totals 14 residues.

This clonotype was found many times. The V call is TRBV15, the J call TRBJ2-1; D ambiguous. The CDR3 has 13 residues. V shed 1 base and J shed 5 bases, with 6 bases lying between them. Germline V lookup: CDR1 LNHNV, CDR2 YYDKDF (reference sequence). The CDR3 coding sequence is TGTGCCACCAGCAGAGGAAGGGACAATGAGCAGTTCTTC. Translated, it gives CATSRGRDNEQFF.

This clonotype was observed many times. This chain joins TRBV6-1 and TRBJ1-5; no firm D call. The V and J ends lost 8 bases and 2 bases respectively, with 10 bases between them. Per the germline V gene, CDR1 is MNHNS and CDR2 is SASEGT. The CDR3 consists of 13 residues. The CDR3 nucleotides are TGTGCCAGCTCCCCGGGTGGCAATCAGCCCCAGCATTTT. This translates into CASSPGGNQPQHF.

This clonotype was detected only a few times. The V gene is TRBV9, the J gene TRBJ2-3, with 7 nucleotides matching TRBD2. Germline values: CDR1 SGDLS, CDR2 YYNGEE. V trimming: 4 bases; J trimming: 9 bases; junction bases outside the gene matches: 17. The CDR3 runs 16 residues. CDR3 protein: CASSPRTRFPPDTQYF. Written as DNA, the CDR3 is TGTGCCAGCAGCCCAAGGACTAGGTTCCCACCGGACACGCAGTATTTT.

The V call is TRBV6-5, the J call TRBJ2-7; D unclear. The CDR3 extends over 15 amino acids. V was cut by 0 bases and J by 1 base, with 10 bases left in between. The V gene's germline CDR1 is MNHEY and CDR2 SVGAGI. The CDR3 region has the DNA TGTGCCAGCAGTTACTCCGGGCTTCCTTCCTACGAGCAGTACTTC. Residues: CASSYSGLPSYEQYF.

This rearrangement joins TRBV5-1 to TRBJ1-3; D remains ambiguous. The CDR3 runs 18 residues. The V gene lost 3 bases and the J gene lost 1 base, with 20 bases spanning the gap. CDR1 SGHRS and CDR2 YFSETQ come from the germline V gene. DNA of the CDR3: TGCGCCAGCAGCTACAACGGGAACTCACAAGGTTCTGGAAACACCATATATTTT. Protein: CASSYNGNSQGSGNTIYF.

This clonotype occurred many times. This rearrangement joins TRBV27 to TRBJ1-4; TRBD1 is a possible D gene (6 bases). Germline lookup yields CDR1 MNHEY and CDR2 SMNVEV (reference sequence). The CDR3 covers 15 residues. V was shortened by 2 bases and J by 8 bases, with 15 bases between the two germline ends. In nucleotides, the CDR3 is TGTGCCAGCAGTTTAAGAGGGGGGGTAGGCGAAAAACTGTTTTTT. It codes for CASSLRGGVGEKLFF.

The sample holds many counts of this clonotype. The rearrangement uses TRBV28 and TRBJ2-3, with 9 bases matching TRBD2. The CDR3 is 19 amino acids. Per germline, CDR1 MDHEN and CDR2 SYDVKM. V shed 2 bases, J shed 0 bases, and the junction held 12 bases outside the gene matches. The CDR3 sequence is CASSLISGGLPISTDTQYF. The DNA of the CDR3 is TGTGCCAGCAGTTTAATCAGCGGGGGGCTCCCTATTAGCACAGATACGCAGTATTTT.

This clonotype was recorded many times. The chain has TRBV18 and TRBJ1-2; TRBD1 might be the D (6 bases). Per the germline V gene, CDR1 is KGHSH and CDR2 is LQKENI. The CDR3 consists of 14 residues. Trimming removed 3 bases from V and 2 bases from J, with 10 bases in between. DNA for the CDR3: TGTGCCAGCTCACCTAGCAGGGGCAACTATGGCTACACCTTC. It codes for CASSPSRGNYGYTF.

The table lists this clonotype with a few counts. The chain has TRBV7-8 and TRBJ1-3; TRBD1 matches at 8 bases. Germline V lookup: CDR1 SGHVS, CDR2 FQNEAQ. J lost 3 bases, V lost 1 base, and 8 bases had no gene match. The CDR3 consists of 17 residues. The CDR3 here is CASSLGVPGGGGNTIYF. As DNA, the CDR3 is TGTGCCAGCAGCTTAGGCGTCCCAGGGGGCGGTGGAAACACCATATATTTT.

This clonotype showed up many times. CDR3 sequence (DNA): TGTGCCAGCAGTGAAACGGCGCGGAGATATGGCTACACCTTC. This sequence encodes CASSETARRYGYTF. The rearrangement links TRBV2 to TRBJ1-2; D is uncertain. Germline lookup yields CDR1 SNHLY and CDR2 FYNNEI. V gave up 2 bases and J gave up 5 bases, with 12 bases separating them. This CDR3 contains 14 residues.

The chain joins TRBV20-1 to TRBJ1-1; D uncertain. The CDR3 consists of 11 residues. The germline V and J ends were trimmed by 3 bases and 2 bases, with 4 bases remaining between them. CDR1 and CDR2 (germline): DFQATT, SNEGSKA (reference sequence). CDR3 sequence: CSASLNTEAFF. CDR3 nucleotides: TGCAGTGCTAGTCTAAACACTGAAGCTTTCTTT.

This clonotype appeared many times. This chain links TRBV20-1 with TRBJ2-7, with 10 positions matching TRBD2. Germline trimming cut 2 bases from V and 4 bases from J; bases unmatched to any gene: 5. Germline assignment: CDR1 DFQATT and CDR2 SNEGSKA (reference sequence). CDR3 length equals 14 residues. CDR3 region: CSARPLAGVYEQYF. In DNA, the CDR3 is TGCAGTGCTAGACCTCTAGCGGGAGTATACGAGCAGTACTTC.

V usage is TRBV2 and J usage is TRBJ2-7, with a tentative D call TRBD2 (6 bases). Between the trimmed V and J ends, which lost 6 bases and 0 bases, there was a span of 15 bases. Looked up from germline, CDR1 is SNHLY and CDR2 is FYNNEI. CDR3 size: 15 residues. The CDR3 spells CASSLREDLSYEQYF. In DNA form, the CDR3 reads TGTGCCAGCAGCTTGAGGGAGGATCTCTCCTACGAGCAGTACTTC.

The chain is built from TRBV2 and TRBJ1-1, with 8 bases matching TRBD1. Germline V gene lookup returns CDR1 SNHLY and CDR2 FYNNEI. The CDR3 consists of 15 residues. V dropped 5 bases and J dropped 1; count of bases not matched to a gene: 6. CDR3 residues: CASSPRTGWNTEAFF. The CDR3, as DNA: TGTGCCAGCAGTCCGCGGACAGGGTGGAACACTGAAGCTTTCTTT.

This clonotype has ten or more counts. The V and J genes are TRBV13 and TRBJ2-7; D may be TRBD1 (8 bases). This CDR3 has 17 residues. Looked up from germline, CDR1 is PRHDT and CDR2 is FYEKMQ (reference sequence). V was cut by 2 bases and J by 2 bases, with 19 bases left in between. CDR3 coding DNA: TGTGCCAGCAGCTTAAACTACGGGAGGACAGGGACCTACGAGCAGTACTTC. Amino acid sequence: CASSLNYGRTGTYEQYF.

The sample holds many counts of this clonotype. The V call is TRBV7-9, the J call TRBJ1-3; 7 bases map to TRBD1. V trimming: 4 bases; J trimming: 0 bases; junction bases outside the gene matches: 3. The CDR3 totals 15 residues. Germline CDR1 and CDR2: SEHNR and FQNEAQ (reference sequence). The CDR3 protein is CASSSTGVSGNTIYF. The CDR3 DNA is TGTGCCAGCAGCTCAACAGGGGTCTCTGGAAACACCATATATTTT.